The 8 T cell receptor beta chains given below trace back to one sample, sequenced in a study of response to subunit inactivated influenza vaccine. TCRdb redid the calling of the RT-PCR reads with MiXCR, one entry per CDR3 protein. The sample lists roughly 700,000 distinct CDR3 sequences, around 13% occurring once. The sequences come from PBMCs from blood, collected around 14 days before vaccination. The source is a man between 50 and 59 years old who received an inactivated influenza vaccine.

V gene TRBV10-3 combines with J gene TRBJ1-5; D possibly corresponds to TRBD1 (6 bases). Trimming removed 0 bases from V and 0 bases from J, with 12 bases in between. Germline V gives CDR1 ENHRY, CDR2 SYGVKD. The length of the CDR3 is 17 residues. Written as DNA, the CDR3 is TGTGCCATCAGTGAGTCGAAAAGCAGGGGTAGCAATCAGCCCCAGCATTTT. The encoded protein is CAISESKSRGSNQPQHF.

This clonotype was observed a few times. This chain uses TRBV12-3 or TRBV12-4 with TRBJ1-4, with a possible D match to TRBD1 (5 bases). The V end was cut by 3 bases, the J end by 8 bases, with 13 bases between. The CDR3 contains 14 residues. The CDR3 is CASSLPPGREKLFF. CDR3 nucleotide sequence: TGTGCCAGCAGTTTGCCCCCAGGGCGGGAAAAACTGTTTTTT.

This clonotype came up a few times. V usage is TRBV29-1 and J usage is TRBJ2-3; D possibly corresponds to TRBD1 (5 bases). Germline values: CDR1 SQVTM, CDR2 ANQGSEA. The CDR3 is 12 residues long. V lost 0 bases and J lost 5, with 6 bases in between. The CDR3 coding sequence is TGCAGCGTTGAAGAGCAGGGAGATACGCAGTATTTT. Protein product: CSVEEQGDTQYF.

The V call is TRBV6-2 or TRBV6-3, the J call TRBJ2-5, with 9 nucleotides matching TRBD1. Germline lookup yields CDR1 MNHEY and CDR2 SVGEGT. CDR3 length: 24 residues. V was clipped by 0 bases and J by 2 bases; unmatched bases: 28. The CDR3: CASSYSQDRGNIFVETLRQETQYF. In DNA form, the CDR3 reads TGTGCCAGCAGTTACTCCCAGGACAGGGGAAATATATTCGTGGAGACCCTGAGACAAGAGACCCAGTACTTC.

The V call is TRBV5-1, the J call TRBJ2-3; no firm D call. CDR1 is SGHRS, CDR2 YFSETQ, per germline. V lost 2 bases, J lost 1 base, and 14 bases lay in between. The CDR3 contains 16 residues. CDR3 bases: TGCGCCAGCAGCTTAGGAAACTACCATGGCACAGATACGCAGTATTTT. Translated, it gives CASSLGNYHGTDTQYF.

This clonotype turned up a few times. The rearrangement joins TRBV7-2 to TRBJ2-7, with 9 nucleotides matching TRBD1. V was clipped by 5 bases and J by 7 bases; unmatched bases: 9. CDR1 SGHTA and CDR2 FQGNSA come from the germline V gene. The CDR3 is 14 amino acids. This chain's CDR3 is CASSPPGQGWEQYF. The CDR3 coding sequence is TGTGCCAGCAGCCCACCGGGACAGGGTTGGGAGCAGTACTTC.

This clonotype has just a few counts. The rearrangement links TRBV20-1 to TRBJ2-1; 7 bases are a match to TRBD2. Looked up from germline, CDR1 is DFQATT and CDR2 is SNEGSKA (reference sequence). With V trimmed by 2 bases and J by 12 bases, 10 bases remained unmatched. The CDR3 consists of 13 residues. CDR3 region: CSARRSGGGTQFF. CDR3 bases: TGCAGTGCTAGAAGGTCCGGGGGAGGGACGCAGTTCTTC.

V and J are TRBV3-1 and TRBJ2-7; D unclear. Trimming removed 1 base from V and 6 bases from J, with 7 bases in between. CDR1 is LGHDT and CDR2 is YNNKEL in the germline V gene (reference sequence). This CDR3 spans 12 amino acids. The CDR3 loop is CASSQVKGEQYF. The CDR3 DNA reads TGTGCCAGCAGCCAAGTAAAGGGCGAGCAGTACTTC.